This T cell receptor beta chain was recorded in a study of shared clonotypes between healthy human individuals. This CDR3 has 16 amino acids. Per germline, CDR1 SEHNR and CDR2 FQNEAQ (reference sequence). V was cut by 3 bases and J by 5 bases, with 20 bases left in between. The data were produced by immunoSEQ multiplex PCR, yet TCRdb's version contains in-frame clones alone and is incomplete. The table records about 2.5 million clones, roughly 92% of them present only once. This receptor was identified in a man aged 18 to 30 in good health. Some clones in this sample may be carry-over from other donors' samples. Sequencing input: naive CD4+ T cells from PBMCs. Subset of the sample: CD45RA+ positively selected. The chain is built from TRBV7-9 and TRBJ2-7; D is perhaps TRBD2 (5 bases). The CDR3 DNA follows: TGTGCCAGCAGCTTGACTACCACAGCATCGAGCCACGAGCAGTACTTC. Translated, it gives CASSLTTTASSHEQYF.